This record concerns one TCR beta chain sequence. Graves' hyperthyroidism was deemed stable given no ophthalmopathy progression within 18 months. The data were taken from a study of T cells in Graves' hyperthyroidism and ophthalmopathy. TCR beta CDR3 regions were amplified from RNA transcripts. HTBI primers were employed in a first-round RT-PCR of the TCR CDR3. TCRdb reprocessed the multiplex PCR reads via MiXCR and lists one record per CDR3 protein. The table has roughly 580,000 distinct CDR3 sequences, about 45% seen once. Germline CDR1 and CDR2: KGHDR and SFDVKD. This CDR3 contains 11 residues. Trimming removed 9 bases at V and 7 bases at J, with 11 bases between.

This receptor was obtained from a woman between 18 and 29 years old with Graves' hyperthyroidism. The sequencing sample was made of peripheral blood or thyroid tissue (not recorded which). J is TRBJ1-2 and V is TRBV24-1, with D possibly matching TRBD1 (5 bases). The CDR3 region has the DNA TGTGCCACCTACAGGACGACTGGCTACACCTTC. Translation: CATYRTTGYTF.